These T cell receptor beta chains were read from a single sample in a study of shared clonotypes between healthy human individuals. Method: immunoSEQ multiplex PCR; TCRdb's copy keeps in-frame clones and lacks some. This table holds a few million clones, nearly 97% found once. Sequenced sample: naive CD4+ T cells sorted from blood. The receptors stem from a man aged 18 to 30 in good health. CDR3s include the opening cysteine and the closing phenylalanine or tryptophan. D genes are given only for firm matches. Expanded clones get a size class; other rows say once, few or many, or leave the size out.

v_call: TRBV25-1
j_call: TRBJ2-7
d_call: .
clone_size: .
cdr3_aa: CASRSGFGEQYF
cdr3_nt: TGTGCCAGCAGATCAGGATTCGGCGAGCAGTACTTC

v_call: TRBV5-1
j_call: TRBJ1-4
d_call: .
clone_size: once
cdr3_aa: CASSPGGVPEKLFF
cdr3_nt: TGCGCCAGCAGCCCCGGAGGGGTGCCTGAAAAACTGTTTTTT

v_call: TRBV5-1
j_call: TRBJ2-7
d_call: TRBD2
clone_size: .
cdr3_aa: CASSKGLAVTYEQYF
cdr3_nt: TGCGCCAGCAGTAAGGGACTAGCGGTTACCTACGAGCAGTACTTC

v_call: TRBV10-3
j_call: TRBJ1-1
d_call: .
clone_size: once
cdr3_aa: CAISVGGGTEAFF
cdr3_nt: TGTGCCATCAGTGTCGGTGGGGGCACTGAAGCTTTCTTT

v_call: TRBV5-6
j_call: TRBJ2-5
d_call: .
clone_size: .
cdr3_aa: CASSLQGSGQETQYF
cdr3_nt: TGTGCCAGCAGCTTGCAGGGGAGTGGGCAAGAGACCCAGTACTTC

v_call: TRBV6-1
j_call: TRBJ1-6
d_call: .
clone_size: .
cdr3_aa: CASSEFPSGSPLHF
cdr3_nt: TGTGCCAGCAGTGAATTCCCGTCGGGCTCACCCCTCCACTTT

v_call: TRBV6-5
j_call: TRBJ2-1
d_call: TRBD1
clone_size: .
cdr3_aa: CASSRTGGNEQFF
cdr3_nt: TGTGCCAGCAGTCGGACAGGGGGTAATGAGCAGTTCTTC

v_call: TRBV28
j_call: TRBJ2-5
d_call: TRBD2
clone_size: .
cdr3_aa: CASSLGTSGQETQYF
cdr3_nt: TGTGCCAGCAGTTTAGGGACTAGCGGACAAGAGACCCAGTACTTC

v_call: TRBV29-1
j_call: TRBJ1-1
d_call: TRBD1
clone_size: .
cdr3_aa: CSVEDPYLGTGKTEAFF
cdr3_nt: TGCAGCGTTGAAGATCCTTACCTCGGGACAGGGAAAACTGAAGCTTTCTTT

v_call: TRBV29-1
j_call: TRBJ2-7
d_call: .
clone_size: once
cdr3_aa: CSVAEFLTGSGDEQYF
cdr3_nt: TGCAGCGTTGCCGAGTTTTTAACAGGGTCGGGGGACGAGCAGTACTTC

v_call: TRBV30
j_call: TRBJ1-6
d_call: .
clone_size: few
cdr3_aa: CAWSRSLSSYNSPLHF
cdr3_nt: TGTGCCTGGAGTCGTAGTTTAAGCTCCTATAATTCACCCCTCCACTTT

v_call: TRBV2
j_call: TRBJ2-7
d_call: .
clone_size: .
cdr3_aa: CASSEFYEQYF
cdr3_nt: TGTGCCAGCAGTGAATTTTACGAGCAGTACTTC

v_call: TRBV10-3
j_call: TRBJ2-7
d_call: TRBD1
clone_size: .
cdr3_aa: CAIQTGTGNYEQYF
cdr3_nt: TGTGCCATTCAGACCGGGACAGGGAATTACGAGCAGTACTTC

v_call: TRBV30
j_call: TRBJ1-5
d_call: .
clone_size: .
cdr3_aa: CAWSPGQLNQPQHF
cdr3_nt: TGTGCCTGGAGTCCCGGACAGTTAAATCAGCCCCAGCATTTT